These T cell receptor beta chains were read from a single sample in a study of Ad26.COV2.S vaccination and SARS-CoV-2 variants. Using immunoSEQ multiplex PCR, the repertoire was profiled, and TCRdb retains in-frame clones only, with some absent. The table records under 400,000 clones, around nine tenths of them present only once. The sequenced sample was peripheral blood, obtained in a trial of Ad26.COV2.S vaccine versus placebo. The receptors shown here come from a person aged 18-60 years who received the Ad26.COV2.S COVID-19 vaccine or a placebo. The CDR3 runs from the conserved cysteine through the conserved F or W. D genes are given only for firm matches.

d_gene | v_gene | CDR3aa
TRBD1 | TRBV6-2/TRBV6-3 | CASSSQGSRTEAFF
TRBD1 | TRBV10-3 | CAISVQGAMGNSPLHF
TRBD1 | TRBV4-3 | CASSVGTGMVETQYF
NA | TRBV15 | CATSRGGNYGYTF
NA | TRBV11-3 | CASSSRDHGSYNEQFF
TRBD1 | TRBV9 | CASSAMDRNYYGYTF
NA | TRBV7-9 | CASSGRTYRDEQFF
NA | TRBV10-3 | CAIRGTPERTEAFF
NA | TRBV2 | CAGFEGGYNEQFF
TRBD1 | TRBV10-3 | CAISETLQGGPEMNTEAFF
NA | TRBV7-2 | CASSLRASGRPSYEQYF
NA | TRBV19 | CASSMRERETQYF
NA | TRBV18 | CASSENWNTEAFF
TRBD1 | TRBV5-1 | CASKTGGTDTQYF
NA | TRBV14 | CASSPGTRTNEKLFF
NA | TRBV30 | CACSTGTMNSPLHF